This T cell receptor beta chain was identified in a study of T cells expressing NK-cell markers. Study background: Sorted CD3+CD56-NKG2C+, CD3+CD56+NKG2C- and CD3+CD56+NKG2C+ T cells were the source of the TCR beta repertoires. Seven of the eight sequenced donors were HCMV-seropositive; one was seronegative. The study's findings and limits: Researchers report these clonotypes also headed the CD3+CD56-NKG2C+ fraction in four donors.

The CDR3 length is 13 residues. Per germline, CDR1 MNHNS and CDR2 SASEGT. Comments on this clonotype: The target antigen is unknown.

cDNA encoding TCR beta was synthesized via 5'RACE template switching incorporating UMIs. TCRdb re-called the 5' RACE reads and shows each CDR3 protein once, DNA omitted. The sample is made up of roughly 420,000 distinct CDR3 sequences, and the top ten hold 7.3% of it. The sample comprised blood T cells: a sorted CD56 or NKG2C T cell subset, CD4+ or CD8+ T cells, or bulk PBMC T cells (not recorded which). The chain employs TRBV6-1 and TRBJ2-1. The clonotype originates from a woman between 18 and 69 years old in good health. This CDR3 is CASSIRVYNEQFF.